What follows are 25 T cell receptor beta chains derived from one specimen sequenced in a study of blood T cell repertoires in COVID-19. Measured with immunoSEQ multiplex PCR; TCRdb has only the in-frame clones, and not every one. The table includes roughly 700,000 clones, about 87% detected once. Material for sequencing was peripheral blood. Source of these receptors: a young woman with acute or convalescent COVID-19.

V and J are TRBV19 and TRBJ1-1; D possibly corresponds to TRBD1 (6 bases). The germline CDR1 and CDR2 sequences are LNHDA and SQIVND (reference sequence). V was trimmed by 7 bases and J by 0 bases, leaving 24 bases between them. This CDR3 is built from 18 residues. The CDR3, as DNA: TGTGCCAGTAAGCCCAAAGGGACAAGCGTAATGATGAACACTGAAGCTTTCTTT. This sequence encodes CASKPKGTSVMMNTEAFF.

The V and J genes are TRBV4-1 and TRBJ1-1; D uncertain. The V and J ends lost 1 base and 6 bases respectively, with 12 bases between them. This CDR3 contains 14 residues. CDR1 MGHRA and CDR2 YSYEKL come from the germline V gene. The CDR3 protein is CASSQGGGKPEAFF. The DNA for the CDR3 is TGCGCCAGCAGCCAAGGAGGAGGGAAGCCTGAAGCTTTCTTT.

The J gene is TRBJ2-7, the V gene TRBV4-2; D possibly corresponds to TRBD2 (5 bases). The germline CDR1 and CDR2 sequences are LGHNA and YNFKEQ. CDR3 length: 16 residues. Deletions cut 0 bases from V and 5 bases from J, with 17 bases between. Here the CDR3 DNA reads TGTGCCAGCAGCCAAGACGGCCCGGGATCCCCGCACGAGCAGTACTTC. Protein sequence: CASSQDGPGSPHEQYF.

The V and J genes are TRBV11-2 and TRBJ1-1; unclear D gene. This CDR3 comprises 12 residues. V lost 4 bases, J lost 3 bases, and 6 bases lay in between. The germline gives CDR1 SGHAT, CDR2 FQNNGV. CDR3 in DNA: TGTGCCAGCAGCTCCCAGGACACTGAAGCTTTCTTT. It codes for CASSSQDTEAFF.

This sequence joins TRBV5-1 and TRBJ1-6; the match to TRBD1 covers 7 bases. J gave up 0 bases and V 4 bases, and 10 bases lay outside the gene matches. The CDR3 covers 18 residues. CDR1 and CDR2 (germline): SGHRS, YFSETQ. DNA for the CDR3: TGCGCCAGCAGCCCGGAGGGGGCCCTAAACTCCTATAATTCACCCCTCCACTTT. Translation gives CASSPEGALNSYNSPLHF.

The chain uses TRBV7-2 and TRBJ2-3; D perhaps matches TRBD2 (5 bases). CDR3 size: 18 residues. CDR1 is SGHTA, CDR2 FQGNSA, per germline. Trimming left V 1 base short and J 0 bases short, with 17 bases between. The CDR3 loop is CASSLGFLALTSTDTQYF. DNA of the CDR3: TGTGCCAGCAGCTTAGGTTTCCTAGCCCTTACTAGCACAGATACGCAGTATTTT.

The J gene is TRBJ1-4, the V gene TRBV4-1; D possibly corresponds to TRBD1 (6 bases). This CDR3 region has 17 residues. The germline gives CDR1 MGHRA, CDR2 YSYEKL. Trimming cost V 0 bases and J 7 bases, with 18 bases left between them. The CDR3 protein is CASSQDRGPGVGEKLFF. CDR3 nucleotide sequence: TGCGCCAGCAGCCAAGACAGGGGCCCTGGGGTGGGTGAAAAACTGTTTTTT.

The rearrangement links TRBV9 to TRBJ1-2; 9 bases map to TRBD1. CDR3 size: 17 residues. The germline CDR1 and CDR2 sequences are SGDLS and YYNGEE. After removal of 3 bases from V and 4 bases from J, the junction contained 13 bases not matched to a gene. This chain's CDR3 is CASSAPAWDRVSYGYTF. DNA of the CDR3: TGTGCCAGCAGCGCACCTGCGTGGGACAGGGTAAGCTATGGCTACACCTTC.

V and J are TRBV4-2 and TRBJ2-2; D gene ambiguous. Looked up from germline, CDR1 is LGHNA and CDR2 is YNFKEQ. The V and J ends lost 4 bases and 5 bases respectively, with 8 bases between them. This CDR3 spans 13 amino acids. DNA of the CDR3: TGTGCCAGCAGCCTTCGTAGAACCGGGGAGCTGTTTTTT. This translates into CASSLRRTGELFF.

This chain joins TRBV9 and TRBJ2-1; D is possibly TRBD1 (5 bases). V was clipped by 4 bases and J by 7 bases, with 18 bases between them. Germline CDR1 reads SGDLS; CDR2 reads YYNGEE. CDR3 length: 15 amino acids. This CDR3 is CASSLRQTARNEQFF. CDR3 in DNA: TGTGCCAGCAGCCTTAGACAGACCGCGAGGAATGAGCAGTTCTTC.

The chain combines TRBV28 with TRBJ1-2; D not resolved. Trimming pared 6 bases from V and 4 bases from J, leaving 12 bases between. The CDR3 loop spans 13 amino acids. Germline assignment: CDR1 MDHEN and CDR2 SYDVKM. The CDR3 loop reads CASRRHHPYGYTF. DNA of the CDR3: TGTGCCAGCAGACGACACCATCCCTATGGCTACACCTTC.

This sequence joins TRBV19 and TRBJ2-7; 8 positions agree with TRBD1. Germline V gene lookup returns CDR1 LNHDA and CDR2 SQIVND (reference sequence). The V segment lost 5 bases and the J segment 0 bases; nucleotides outside the gene matches: 3. The length of the CDR3 is 14 residues. CDR3 sequence reads: CASSAGTGSYEQYF. The CDR3 nucleotides are TGTGCCAGTAGTGCTGGGACAGGCTCCTACGAGCAGTACTTC. The variable domain in full, completed from reference TRBV19 and TRBJ2-7, reads DGGITQSPKYLFRKEGQNVTLSCEQNLNHDAMYWYRQDPGQGLRLIYYSQIVNDFQKGDIAEGYSVSREKKESFPLTVTSAQKNPTAFYLCASSAGTGSYEQYFGPGTRLTVT.

The rearrangement links TRBV19 to TRBJ1-1; D remains ambiguous. The CDR3 has 15 amino acids. CDR1 and CDR2 from the germline V gene are LNHDA and SQIVND (reference sequence). Trimming left V 0 bases short and J 2 bases short, with 10 bases between. In DNA, the CDR3 is TGTGCCAGTAGTATAGATATCCCAGGAAACACTGAAGCTTTCTTT. Protein sequence: CASSIDIPGNTEAFF.

The V call is TRBV5-5, the J call TRBJ1-6; 8 positions match TRBD1. Germline assignment: CDR1 SGHKS and CDR2 YYEKEE (reference sequence). The CDR3 runs 14 residues. After removal of 0 bases from V and 10 bases from J, the junction contained 3 bases not matched to a gene. Here the CDR3 reads CASSLVQGGSPLHF. In nucleotides, the CDR3 is TGTGCCAGCAGCTTGGTACAGGGGGGATCACCCCTCCACTTT.

The CDR3 DNA reads as TGCGCCAGCAGCCCGGGACTAGCGGGGGCCAGGCAGTTCTTC. It is translated as CASSPGLAGARQFF. V gene TRBV10-2 combines with J gene TRBJ2-1; 14 bases line up with TRBD2. CDR1 is WSHSY, CDR2 SAAADI, per germline. J lost 12 bases, V lost 6 bases, and 7 bases had no gene match. The CDR3 spans 14 residues.

V is TRBV27 and J is TRBJ1-2; TRBD1 matches at 8 bases. Losses at the gene ends were 5 bases for V and 7 bases for J; bases not matched to a gene: 15. The CDR3 loop spans 16 amino acids. Germline lookup yields CDR1 MNHEY and CDR2 SMNVEV (reference sequence). CDR3 in DNA: TGTGCCAGCAGTCCCGCGACCCCCAGGGGGCCAGGTGGCTACACCTTC. It specifies CASSPATPRGPGGYTF.

The chain is built from TRBV30 and TRBJ1-2; D is undetermined. CDR3 size: 13 residues. Trimming pared 3 bases from V and 0 bases from J, leaving 8 bases between. Germline CDR1 is GTSNPN and CDR2 is SVGIG (reference sequence). The CDR3 nucleotides read TGTGCCTGGAGAGCGAAAGCTAACTATGGCTACACCTTC. Protein product: CAWRAKANYGYTF. The full variable domain, with the rest looked up from reference TRBV30 and TRBJ1-2, is SQTIHQWPATLVQPVGSPLSLECTVEGTSNPNLYWYRQAAGRGLQLLFYSVGIGQISSEVPQNLSASRPQDRQFILSSKKLLLSDSGFYLCAWRAKANYGYTFGSGTRLTVV.

V is TRBV6-1 and J is TRBJ2-1; D may be TRBD2 (5 bases). CDR1 MNHNS and CDR2 SASEGT come from the germline V gene. The CDR3 is 17 residues long. V lost 4 bases, J lost 7 bases, and 23 bases lay in between. CDR3 DNA sequence: TGTGCCAGCAGTGGAGGAATCGGGGAGCCTCCTTGGAATGAGCAGTTCTTC. Translation gives CASSGGIGEPPWNEQFF.

The chain couples TRBV6-4 to TRBJ2-3; the match to TRBD2 covers 11 bases. This CDR3 contains 15 residues. The trim removed 5 bases at V and 4 bases at J, leaving 5 bases unmatched. Germline CDR1 is MRHNA and CDR2 is SNTAGT. CDR3 sequence: CASSTLAGVPDTQYF. CDR3 DNA: TGTGCCAGCAGTACACTAGCGGGGGTCCCAGATACGCAGTATTTT.

This chain links TRBV11-2 with TRBJ1-1, with no clear D. V shed 1 base and J shed 1 base, with 7 bases lying between them. Germline-derived CDR1 and CDR2 are SGHAT and FQNNGV. This CDR3 region has 14 residues. The CDR3 region is CASSLAGENTEAFF. CDR3 coding DNA: TGTGCCAGCAGCTTAGCCGGGGAGAACACTGAAGCTTTCTTT.

The gene calls are TRBV19 and TRBJ1-2; D gene uncertain. Trimming stripped 2 bases from V and 6 bases from J, with 10 bases between. CDR3 length equals 13 residues. Germline V gene data show CDR1 as LNHDA and CDR2 as SQIVND (reference sequence). CDR3 DNA sequence: TGTGCCAGTAGTATAACCAGGAATGATGGCTACACCTTC. Its protein is CASSITRNDGYTF.

This clone was picked up a small number of times. The V gene is TRBV11-1, the J gene TRBJ1-1, with D maybe TRBD1 (6 bases). Germline V gene data show CDR1 as SGHAT and CDR2 as FQDESV (reference sequence). The CDR3 covers 13 residues. Between the trimmed V and J ends, which lost 4 bases and 5 bases, there was a span of 11 bases. CDR3 in amino acids: CASSSGAWTEAFF. The CDR3 coding sequence is TGTGCCAGCAGCTCAGGGGCGTGGACTGAAGCTTTCTTT. The entire variable domain, with the rest obtained from reference TRBV11-1 and TRBJ1-1, is as follows: EAEVAQSPRYKITEKSQAVAFWCDPISGHATLYWYRQILGQGPELLVQFQDESVVDDSQLPKDRFSAERLKGVDSTLKIQPAELGDSAMYLCASSSGAWTEAFFGQGTRLTVV.

The rearrangement links TRBV3-1 (or the pseudogene TRBV3-2) to TRBJ2-4, with D uncertain. V lost 0 bases to trimming and J lost 0 bases, with 9 bases between them. The CDR3 has 16 amino acids. From germline, CDR1 is LGHDT and CDR2 YNNKEL (reference sequence). In DNA form, the CDR3 reads TGTGCCAGCAGCCAAGACTTCCTACTAGCCAAAAACATTCAGTACTTC. This gives the protein CASSQDFLLAKNIQYF.

Comments on this clone: Within the sample, other DNA sequences also encode this same CDR3. The chain couples TRBV2 to TRBJ2-3; D gene unclear. Per the germline V gene, CDR1 is SNHLY and CDR2 is FYNNEI. V dropped 1 base and J dropped 5 bases, with 7 bases sitting between them. CDR3 length: 13 amino acids. The CDR3, as DNA: TGTGCCAGCAGTGAAGGTGGCGGAGATACGCAGTATTTT. Its protein product is CASSEGGGDTQYF.

V is TRBV3-1 (or the pseudogene TRBV3-2) and J is TRBJ1-2, with 7 positions matching TRBD1. The V gene end was trimmed by 5 bases and the J gene end by 9 bases; junction bases not matched to a gene: 3. Germline CDR1 reads LGHDT; CDR2 reads YNNKEL (reference sequence). The CDR3 is made up of 11 amino acids. CDR3 region: CASSVQGSYTF. The CDR3 DNA is TGTGCCAGCAGCGTACAGGGGAGCTACACCTTC.